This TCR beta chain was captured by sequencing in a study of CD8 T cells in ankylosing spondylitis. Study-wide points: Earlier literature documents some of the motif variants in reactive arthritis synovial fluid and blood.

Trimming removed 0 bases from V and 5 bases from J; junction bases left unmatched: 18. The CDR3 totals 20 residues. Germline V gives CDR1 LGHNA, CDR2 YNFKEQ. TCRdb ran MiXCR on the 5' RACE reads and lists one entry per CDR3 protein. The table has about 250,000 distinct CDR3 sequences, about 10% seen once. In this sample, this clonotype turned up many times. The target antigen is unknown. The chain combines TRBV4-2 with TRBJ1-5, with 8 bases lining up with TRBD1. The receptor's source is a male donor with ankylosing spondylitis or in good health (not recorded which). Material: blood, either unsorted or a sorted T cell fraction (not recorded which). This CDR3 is CASSQDHIGQGALSYQPQHF. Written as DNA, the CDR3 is TGTGCCAGCAGCCAAGATCACATCGGCCAGGGGGCGCTCTCGTATCAGCCCCAGCATTTT.